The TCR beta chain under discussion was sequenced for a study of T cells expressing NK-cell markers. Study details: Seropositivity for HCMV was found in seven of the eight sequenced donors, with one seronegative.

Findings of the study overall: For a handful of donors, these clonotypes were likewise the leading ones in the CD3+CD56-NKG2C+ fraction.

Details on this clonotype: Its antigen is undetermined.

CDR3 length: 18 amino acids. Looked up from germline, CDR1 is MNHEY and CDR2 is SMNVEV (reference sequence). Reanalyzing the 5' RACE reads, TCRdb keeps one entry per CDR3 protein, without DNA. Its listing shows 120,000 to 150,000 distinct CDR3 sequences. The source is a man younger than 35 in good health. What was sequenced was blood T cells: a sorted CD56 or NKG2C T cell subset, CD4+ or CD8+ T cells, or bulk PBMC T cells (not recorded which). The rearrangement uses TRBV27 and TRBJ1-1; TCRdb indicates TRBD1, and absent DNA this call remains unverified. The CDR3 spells CASSSHLDSRLSNTEAFF.